This T cell receptor (beta chain) emerged from a study of vaccination and CD4 T cells after COVID-19 (dated by TCRdb to between 2022 and 2023). Describing the broader study: Convalescent patients had a positive SARS-CoV-2 result on nasal swab PCR, and of these patients, several had mild disease and one had severe disease. The convalescent cohort comprised six males and four females, including two Hispanic individuals, seven Caucasians, two Asians and one multiracial person. Participants got two doses of the Pfizer-BioNTech BNT162b2 vaccine (n=8) or two doses of the Moderna mRNA-1273 vaccine (n=2). Post-COVID blood samples from convalescent patients were collected a median of about 110 days after diagnosis, with a range of about 35 to 180 days. Post-vaccine blood samples were collected a median of around 2.5 months after the second vaccine dose, ranging from roughly 12 to 241 days. Overlapping spike peptide pools from SARS-CoV-2 and from the common cold coronaviruses HCoV-NL63, HCoV-OC43 and HCoV-229E were used as culture stimuli. In control cultures, a CEFX viral epitope pool was used as positive control, an HIV-1 Nef peptide pool was used as negative control, or no peptide was added. In 9 to 11 COVID-19 convalescent patients and a handful of infection-naive healthy vaccine recipients, researchers compared the spike-specific CD4+ TCR repertoire from before mRNA vaccination with the repertoire from after.

The table lists this clonotype with a few counts. Its antigen is not yet known. No clone much larger than this one lies a single base away; base qualities are absent. V is pared back by 2 bases and J by 1 base, with 18 bases lying between the germline termini. CDR3 length: 18 amino acids, cysteine to phenylalanine. Only the CDR3 DNA stays, 54 bases, in frame from base 1. CDR1 and CDR2, looked up from the germline V gene, are KGHDR and SFDVKD. The treatment or condition label for this specimen denotes: roughly ten-day PBMC culture with coronavirus spike peptide pools or control peptides (ViraFEST assay). The ViraFEST assay, used in the study, expanded antigen-specific T cells with peptide pools and then identified the expanded clonotypes through TCR sequencing. Positive SARS-CoV-2 PCR tests in the convalescent patients dated from March to December 2020, before Alpha, Beta and Delta variants emerged in the United States. Each well held millions of PBMCs cultured with roughly 10 ug/ml peptide pools in IMDM containing 5% human AB serum and roughly 10 IU/ml IL-2. Half of the culture medium was replaced with fresh IL-2-containing medium on days 3 and 7. Once the cells had been in culture for less than 11 days, the EasySep CD4+ T cell isolation kit was used to isolate CD4+ T cells by negative selection. PBMCs were separated from whole blood using Ficoll-Paque Plus gradient centrifugation and then either used fresh or cryopreserved at -140C. Triplicate wells were generally used for each culture condition.

Results and caveats for the whole study, not just this receptor: In convalescent patients, a median about 86% of post-vaccine SARS-CoV-2-reactive clones were detected only after vaccination, suggesting vaccine-specific priming. Although the median number of SARS-CoV-2-reactive clonotypes went up from more than 20 after infection to around 39 after vaccination, the increase was not significant. In convalescent patients, nearly all vaccine-specific clones (304 of 307) were found to be mono-reactive for SARS-CoV-2 spike rather than cross-reactive with common cold coronaviruses. Relatively few convalescent patients were included in the study, and early timepoints after natural infection were not analyzed.

Preparation of the library involved PCR. DNA from cultured CD4+ T cells was subjected to TCR sequencing with the Oncomine TCR Beta short-read assay at the Johns Hopkins FTIC core. The QIAamp micro DNA kit was used to extract genomic DNA from the cultured CD4+ T cells. Oncomine TCR Beta libraries from cultured CD4+ T cells were pooled with unique dual indexes and sequenced on an Illumina iSeq 100. Per the authors' processing: Non-productive sequences were removed, and CDR3s not starting with C, not ending with F or W, or shorter than 7 amino acids were discarded. Antigen-specific clonotypes were identified with the MANAFEST web application by comparing peptide-stimulated wells with reference and other culture wells. To be called positive, a clone needed an FDR below 0.05, an odds ratio above 5, and a productive frequency above 0.1% in at least two of three replicate wells. Clonotypes that were significantly expanded in both SARS-CoV-2 spike wells and at least one common cold coronavirus spike condition were defined as cross-reactive. CDR3 homology was assessed with Levenshtein distances (stringdist) and unrooted phylogenetic trees (ape) in R version 3.6.1. TCRdb trimmed the raw reads at Q25, called clones with MiXCR and kept productive beta chains. Duplicate CDR3 protein sequences are folded into a single record with the most common DNA and genes. TCRdb, not the authors, supplied the V and J calls. The sample table contains approximately 12,000 distinct CDR3 sequences; only one count was recorded for approximately 46% of them. 7% of the sample is taken by the ten largest.

This clonotype was obtained from a human donor who had recovered from COVID-19. The chain joins TRBV24-1 to TRBJ2-3; the D gene is perhaps TRBD2, on 6 matching bases. The sample comprised CD4+ T cells from blood, cultured in vitro. The DNA reads as follows: TGTGCCACCAGTGATTCCCCCGGGAGTCAGCTAGGCACAGATACGCAGTATTTT. It translates as CATSDSPGSQLGTDTQYF.